A single sample gave rise to the 2 T cell receptor beta chains below, sequenced in a study of metastatic and nonmetastatic thyroid tumors. TCRdb redid the clone calls on the PCR reads using MiXCR. Of about 28,000 clones in the sample, approximately 15% were seen once. Not a single patient had been given any form of treatment at any point before undergoing thyroid surgery. The source material was blood. The receptors here all came from a female donor with papillary thyroid cancer or a benign thyroid nodule (not recorded which). Some clones in this sample may be carry-over from other donors' samples.

This clone was seen repeatedly, ten times or more. The V call is TRBV20-1, the J call TRBJ2-7; D unresolved. V was trimmed by 0 bases and J by 5 bases, leaving 8 bases between them. The CDR3 totals 12 residues. CDR1 and CDR2 (germline): DFQATT, SNEGSKA (reference sequence). CDR3 residues: CSARDLVNEQYF. The CDR3 DNA is TGCAGTGCTAGAGATTTAGTAAACGAGCAGTACTTC.

This clone occurred many times. The chain couples TRBV5-6 to TRBJ2-7; D is unclear. Trimming pared 0 bases from V and 1 base from J, leaving 11 bases between. The germline CDR1 and CDR2 sequences are SGHDT and YYEEEE. This CDR3 is 15 amino acids long. The CDR3 region is CASSLAPLVSYEQYF. The CDR3 DNA sequence: TGTGCCAGCAGCTTGGCGCCTCTAGTTTCCTACGAGCAGTACTTC.